This T cell receptor (beta chain) was documented in a study of spatial heterogeneity in lung cancer. Background on the study: Compared with alpha-chain sequences, beta-chain sequences were consistently detected in greater numbers. The correlation between TCR transcript counts in tumor regions and a T cell module score from matched bulk RNA-seq was strong. Findings and limits, study-wide: Counts of expanded alpha and beta TCRs within tumors tracked the tumor nonsynonymous mutation count.

This clonotype was observed many times. Its antigen is unidentified. Regarding time point: sample taken at primary tumor resection. The input material, whole RNA from tumor, nontumor lung or frozen PBMC, was sequenced unsorted. Single TCR cDNA molecules each had their own unique molecular identifier. Using its own MiXCR run on the 5' RACE reads, TCRdb lists one record per CDR3 protein. In the table there are about 100,000 distinct CDR3 sequences, roughly 4.5% of which are singletons. V was cut by 7 bases and J by 1 base, with 13 bases left in between. The germline V gene encodes CDR1 MNHNY and CDR2 SVGAGI (reference sequence). The CDR3 has 14 amino acids.

The material was lung tumor tissue, obtained at surgery. This sequence was found in a male donor with early-stage non-small cell lung cancer. V and J are TRBV6-6 and TRBJ2-5; a possible D gene is TRBD2 (5 bases). The CDR3: CASTSGFPQETQYF. The CDR3 DNA reads as TGTGCCAGCACCTCGGGGTTTCCCCAAGAGACCCAGTACTTC.